This T cell receptor beta chain was identified during a study of beta chain features in type 1 diabetes. Study-wide points: Shortening of TCRB CDR3s, moderate but significant, appeared in all four CD4+ subsets of Type 1 diabetes patients. There were fewer insertions and more deletions at the VDJ junctions of type 1 diabetes patients.

Expressed TCRB transcripts were sequenced because the isolated RNA had all been reverse transcribed beforehand. Assay used: immunoSEQ multiplex PCR; TCRdb lists only in-frame clones, some missing. The sample has hundreds of thousands of clones, over 12% seen once; the top ten hold 0.03% to 0.04%. Germline V lookup: CDR1 SGHAT, CDR2 FQDESV (reference sequence). The V and J ends lost 5 bases and 7 bases, in that order; junction bases with no gene match: 5. The CDR3 runs 13 residues. Of note for this clone: Its antigen is undetermined.

Sorting with CD45RO/CCR7/CD25/CD127/CD95/CD27 yielded naive, central memory, regulatory and stem-like memory CD4+ cells. Sorted cells reached over 95% purity in every population. The chain recombines TRBV11-1 with TRBJ2-7, with 10 positions matching TRBD1. Sequencing was performed on naive CD4+ T cells from blood. This clonotype was sampled from a man between 18 and 29 years old with type 1 diabetes. CDR3 coding DNA: TGTGCCAGCAGCATCGACAGGGGGCTTGAGCAGTACTTC. As protein: CASSIDRGLEQYF.